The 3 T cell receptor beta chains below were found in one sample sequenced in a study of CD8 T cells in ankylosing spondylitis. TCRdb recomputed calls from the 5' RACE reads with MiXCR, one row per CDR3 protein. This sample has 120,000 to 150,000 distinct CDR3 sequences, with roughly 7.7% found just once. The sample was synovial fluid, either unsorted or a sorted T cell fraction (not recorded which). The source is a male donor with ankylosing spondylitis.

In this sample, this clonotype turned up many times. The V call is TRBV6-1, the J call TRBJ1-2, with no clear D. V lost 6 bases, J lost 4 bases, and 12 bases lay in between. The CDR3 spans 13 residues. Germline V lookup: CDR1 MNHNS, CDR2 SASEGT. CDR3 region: CASSWGEAYGYTF. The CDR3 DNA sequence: TGTGCCAGCAGCTGGGGAGAGGCCTATGGCTACACCTTC.

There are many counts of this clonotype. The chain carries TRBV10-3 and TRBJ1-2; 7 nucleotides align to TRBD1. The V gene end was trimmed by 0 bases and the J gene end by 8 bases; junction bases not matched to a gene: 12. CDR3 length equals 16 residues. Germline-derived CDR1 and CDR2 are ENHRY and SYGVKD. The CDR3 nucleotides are TGTGCCATCAGTGAGTCTCGACCGACAGGGTCTAAAGGCTACACCTTC. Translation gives CAISESRPTGSKGYTF.

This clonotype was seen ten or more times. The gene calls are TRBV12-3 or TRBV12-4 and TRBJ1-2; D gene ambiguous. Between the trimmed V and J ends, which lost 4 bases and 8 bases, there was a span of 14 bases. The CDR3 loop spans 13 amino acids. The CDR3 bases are TGTGCCAGCAGTTCCCACTCGATTCAAGGCTACACCTTC. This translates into CASSSHSIQGYTF.